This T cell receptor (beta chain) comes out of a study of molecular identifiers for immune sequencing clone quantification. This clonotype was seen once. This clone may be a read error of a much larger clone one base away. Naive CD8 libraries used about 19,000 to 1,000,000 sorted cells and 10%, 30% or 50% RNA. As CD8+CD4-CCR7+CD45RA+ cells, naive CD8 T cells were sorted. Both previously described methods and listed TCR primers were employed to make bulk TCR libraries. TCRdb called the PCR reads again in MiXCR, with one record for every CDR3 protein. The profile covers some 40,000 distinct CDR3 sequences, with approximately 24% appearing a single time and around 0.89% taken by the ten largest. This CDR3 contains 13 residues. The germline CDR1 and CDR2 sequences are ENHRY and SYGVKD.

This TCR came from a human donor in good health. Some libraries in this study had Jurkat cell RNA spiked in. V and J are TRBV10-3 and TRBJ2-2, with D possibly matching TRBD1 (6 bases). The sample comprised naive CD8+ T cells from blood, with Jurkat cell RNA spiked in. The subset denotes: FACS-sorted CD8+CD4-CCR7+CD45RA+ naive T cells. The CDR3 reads CATEQGNTGKLFF. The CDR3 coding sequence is TGTGCCACGGAACAGGGAAACACCGGGAAGCTGTTTTTT.